Below are 21 T cell receptor beta chains sequenced from a single sample in a study of response to subunit inactivated influenza vaccine. TCRdb called the RT-PCR reads again in MiXCR, with one record for every CDR3 protein. This table has 800,000 to 1,000,000 distinct CDR3 sequences, approximately 22% appearing once. The sample was PBMCs from blood, taken approximately 5 days after vaccination. The source is a man over 45 who received an inactivated influenza vaccine.

The chain combines TRBV7-2 with TRBJ2-2, with 7 bases matching TRBD2. In germline, CDR1 is SGHTA, CDR2 FQGNSA. The V and J ends lost 1 base and 7 bases, in that order; junction bases with no gene match: 12. The CDR3 consists of 17 residues. CDR3 region: CASSLGGVGLGLGELFF. CDR3 nucleotides: TGTGCCAGCAGCTTAGGCGGGGTCGGACTAGGTCTCGGGGAGCTGTTTTTT. The full variable domain, in which reference TRBV7-2 and TRBJ2-2 provide the parts outside the CDR3, is GAGVSQSPSNKVTEKGKDVELRCDPISGHTALYWYRQSLGQGLEFLIYFQGNSAPDKSGLPSDRFSAERTGGSVSTLTIQRTQQEDSAVYLCASSLGGVGLGLGELFFGEGSRLTVL.

A few counts support this clonotype. The V gene is TRBV7-9, the J gene TRBJ2-3; D is uncertain. Trimming removed 3 bases from V and 2 bases from J, with 9 bases in between. Germline CDR1 reads SEHNR; CDR2 reads FQNEAQ (reference sequence). The CDR3 loop spans 14 amino acids. The CDR3 sequence: CASSFRTNTDTQYF. DNA for the CDR3: TGTGCCAGCAGCTTTCGCACTAACACAGATACGCAGTATTTT. Based on the CDR3 plus reference TRBV7-9 and TRBJ2-3, the full variable domain is DTGVSQNPRHKITKRGQNVTFRCDPISEHNRLYWYRQTLGQGPEFLTYFQNEAQLEKSRLLSDRFSAERPKGSFSTLEIQRTEQGDSAMYLCASSFRTNTDTQYFGPGTRLTVL.

Only a few counts were recorded for this clonotype. This chain connects TRBV20-1 to TRBJ2-1; 13 bases map to TRBD2. The germline V gene encodes CDR1 DFQATT and CDR2 SNEGSKA (reference sequence). V gave up 5 bases and J gave up 6 bases; unmatched junction bases: 7. The CDR3 covers 15 residues. CDR3 bases: TGCAGTGCTGGGACTAGCGGGGCGTTAGCCAATGAGCAGTTCTTC. This sequence encodes CSAGTSGALANEQFF.

This clonotype was counted between two and nine times. V usage is TRBV9 and J usage is TRBJ2-1; 10 bases line up with TRBD1. V shed 4 bases and J 6 bases; nucleotides not matched to a gene: 7. Germline CDR1 SGDLS, CDR2 YYNGEE. The CDR3 loop spans 15 amino acids. The CDR3 sequence: CASSTPGQGFNEQFF. CDR3 nucleotides: TGTGCCAGCAGCACCCCGGGACAGGGGTTCAATGAGCAGTTCTTC.

This clonotype was counted between two and nine times. The chain recombines TRBV6-1 with TRBJ2-4, with 9 bases identical to TRBD1. Trimming took 5 bases from V and 2 from J; bases not matched to a gene: 4. The CDR3 spans 15 residues. Per the germline V gene, CDR1 is MNHNS and CDR2 is SASEGT. The CDR3 sequence: CASSRDRAPKNIQYF. As DNA, the CDR3 is TGTGCCAGCAGTCGGGACAGGGCTCCCAAAAACATTCAGTACTTC.

The rearrangement links TRBV10-3 to TRBJ2-3; 8 positions match TRBD2. Germline values: CDR1 ENHRY, CDR2 SYGVKD. This CDR3 contains 17 residues. The junction had 12 bases not matched to a gene; V was cut back by 2 bases and J by 5 bases. The CDR3: CAISEVGSGGGKDTQYF. In DNA form, the CDR3 reads TGTGCCATCAGTGAGGTGGGCTCGGGGGGGGGCAAAGATACGCAGTATTTT.

This sequence joins TRBV7-9 and TRBJ2-1; no reliable D call. The V gene lost 4 bases and the J gene lost 5 bases, with 12 bases spanning the gap. The germline CDR1 and CDR2 sequences are SEHNR and FQNEAQ (reference sequence). CDR3 size: 14 residues. DNA of the CDR3: TGTGCCAGCAGCTCCAAGGGTGCGGACAATGAGCAGTTCTTC. It is translated as CASSSKGADNEQFF. The full variable domain, in which reference TRBV7-9 and TRBJ2-1 provide the parts outside the CDR3, is DTGVSQNPRHKITKRGQNVTFRCDPISEHNRLYWYRQTLGQGPEFLTYFQNEAQLEKSRLLSDRFSAERPKGSFSTLEIQRTEQGDSAMYLCASSSKGADNEQFFGPGTRLTVL.

CDR3 residues: CASSYAGRAIPTDTQYF. CDR3 DNA: TGTGCCAGCAGTTACGCCGGGCGAGCGATCCCCACAGATACGCAGTATTTT. The V call is TRBV6-2 or TRBV6-3, the J call TRBJ2-3; no firm D call. Trimming stripped 2 bases from V and 2 bases from J, with 17 bases between. Germline loops: CDR1 MNHEY, CDR2 SVGEGT. The CDR3 contains 17 residues.

In its sample, this clonotype was seen a few times. The J gene is TRBJ2-3, the V gene TRBV4-3; no clear D. The length of the CDR3 is 15 residues. V was shortened by 1 base and J by 4 bases, with 12 bases between the two germline ends. Germline CDR1 and CDR2: LGHNA and YSLEER. This CDR3 is CASSQGGYSADTQYF. The CDR3 DNA sequence: TGCGCCAGCAGCCAAGGGGGATATTCCGCAGATACGCAGTATTTT.

The chain joins TRBV6-5 to TRBJ2-1; 7 nucleotides agree with TRBD2. Germline CDR1 reads MNHEY; CDR2 reads SVGAGI. Trimming removed 2 bases from V and 6 bases from J; junction bases left unmatched: 10. The CDR3 is 16 residues long. The CDR3 spells CASSYVGGSLFNEQFF. The CDR3 region has the DNA TGTGCCAGCAGTTACGTAGGCGGGAGCTTGTTCAATGAGCAGTTCTTC.

This chain uses TRBV7-9 with TRBJ2-7, with D uncertain. V was cut by 5 bases and J by 7 bases, with 18 bases left in between. Per germline, CDR1 SEHNR and CDR2 FQNEAQ (reference sequence). The CDR3 length is 14 residues. The DNA of the CDR3 is TGTGCCAGCAGCGAAGGAACCTATTCCCCGGAGCAGTACTTC. Translation: CASSEGTYSPEQYF.

This clonotype was found a few times. This rearrangement joins TRBV6-1 to TRBJ1-2; possible D gene TRBD1, 5 bases. This CDR3 spans 15 amino acids. V dropped 5 bases and J dropped 3 bases, with 16 bases sitting between them. Germline-derived CDR1 and CDR2 are MNHNS and SASEGT. The CDR3 nucleotides read TGTGCCAGCAGTCGGATATGGGGAGGGGACTATGGCTACACCTTC. This sequence encodes CASSRIWGGDYGYTF.

This clonotype was picked up a small number of times. This chain links TRBV4-1 with TRBJ2-1; perhaps TRBD1 as D (7 bases). The CDR3 totals 18 residues. Trimming shortened V by 4 bases and J by 4 bases, and 23 bases separated the two germline ends. The germline gives CDR1 MGHRA, CDR2 YSYEKL. The CDR3 is CASSLQARRAGGYNEQFF. The CDR3 DNA reads TGCGCCAGCAGCCTTCAGGCCCGGCGGGCAGGGGGGTACAATGAGCAGTTCTTC.

This clonotype showed up just a few times. The rearrangement uses TRBV3-1 and TRBJ2-3; D unclear. The length of the CDR3 is 12 residues. The V and J ends lost 5 bases and 7 bases respectively, with 10 bases between them. Germline lookup yields CDR1 LGHDT and CDR2 YNNKEL (reference sequence). CDR3 protein: CASSSTTNTQYF. DNA of the CDR3: TGTGCCAGCAGCTCTACGACAAATACGCAGTATTTT.

The rearrangement links TRBV28 to TRBJ2-1; perhaps D is TRBD1 or TRBD2 (5 bases each). The CDR3 has 16 amino acids. The V gene's germline CDR1 is MDHEN and CDR2 SYDVKM. Trimming stripped 7 bases from V and 6 bases from J, with 22 bases between. In DNA form, the CDR3 reads TGTGCCAGCACCGAACCGGGACCCCGAGGGTTCAATGAGCAGTTCTTC. It is translated as CASTEPGPRGFNEQFF.

The CDR3 DNA follows: TGTGCCACCAGTGATCCGCTCGGACAGGGGTCTGGGGCCAACGTCCTGACTTTC. Protein product: CATSDPLGQGSGANVLTF. The chain carries TRBV24-1 and TRBJ2-6, with 9 bases fitting TRBD1. The CDR3 consists of 18 residues. The V segment lost 3 bases and the J segment 1 base; nucleotides outside the gene matches: 6. Germline assignment: CDR1 KGHDR and CDR2 SFDVKD.

This clonotype showed up many times. The genes are TRBV7-2 and TRBJ2-3, with 8 bases identical to TRBD2. Germline loops: CDR1 SGHTA, CDR2 FQGNSA. The CDR3 has 14 amino acids. V dropped 11 bases and J dropped 7; count of bases not matched to a gene: 14. The CDR3 bases are TGTGCCGGGTCTCCCGGGAGGGCCCTGAATACGCAGTATTTT. Encoded protein: CAGSPGRALNTQYF.

Here the CDR3 DNA reads TGTGCCAGCACGTTGACTAGCGGGGGGAACAATGAGCAGTTCTTC. Amino acids: CASTLTSGGNNEQFF. This sequence joins TRBV7-9 and TRBJ2-1, with 13 positions matching TRBD2. V trimming: 7 bases; J trimming: 5 bases; junction bases outside the gene matches: 5. The CDR3 length is 15 residues. CDR1 SEHNR and CDR2 FQNEAQ come from the germline V gene (reference sequence). Full variable domain (remainder filled in from reference TRBV7-9 and TRBJ2-1): DTGVSQNPRHKITKRGQNVTFRCDPISEHNRLYWYRQTLGQGPEFLTYFQNEAQLEKSRLLSDRFSAERPKGSFSTLEIQRTEQGDSAMYLCASTLTSGGNNEQFFGPGTRLTVL.

The genes are TRBV5-1 and TRBJ2-7; D is perhaps TRBD2 (5 bases). Trimming removed 0 bases at V and 1 base at J, with 14 bases between. This CDR3 has 16 residues. Germline-derived CDR1 and CDR2 are SGHRS and YFSETQ. The CDR3, as DNA: TGCGCCAGCAGCTTGGTGACCGGGGTAGGGTCCTACGAGCAGTACTTC. Amino acids: CASSLVTGVGSYEQYF.

The V and J genes are TRBV29-1 and TRBJ2-5, with TRBD1 matching over 7 bases. Germline CDR1 SQVTM, CDR2 ANQGSEA. With V trimmed by 4 bases and J by 4 bases, 9 bases remained unmatched. This CDR3 region has 14 residues. The CDR3 is CSVGAKRGPETQYF. CDR3 sequence (DNA): TGCAGCGTTGGGGCCAAAAGGGGGCCAGAGACCCAGTACTTC.

This clonotype was detected a few times. V is TRBV29-1 and J is TRBJ1-2, with 10 bases lining up with TRBD1. With 6 bases clipped from V and 4 bases from J, the junction kept 5 bases outside the gene matches. The germline gives CDR1 SQVTM, CDR2 ANQGSEA. The CDR3 is 13 residues long. CDR3 bases: TGCAGCGTGGGGACAGGGGAGGCCTATGGCTACACCTTC. Translated, it gives CSVGTGEAYGYTF.